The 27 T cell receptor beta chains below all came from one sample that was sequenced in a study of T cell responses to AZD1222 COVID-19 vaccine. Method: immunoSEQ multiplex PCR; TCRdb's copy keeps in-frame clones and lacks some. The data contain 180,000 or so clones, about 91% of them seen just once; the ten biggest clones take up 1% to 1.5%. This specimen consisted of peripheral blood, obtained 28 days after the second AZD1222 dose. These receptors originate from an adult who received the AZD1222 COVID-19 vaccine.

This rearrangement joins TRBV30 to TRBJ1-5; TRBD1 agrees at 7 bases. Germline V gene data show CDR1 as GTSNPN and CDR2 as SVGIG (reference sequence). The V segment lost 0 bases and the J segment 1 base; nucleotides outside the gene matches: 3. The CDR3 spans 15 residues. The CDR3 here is CAWSVGGDSNQPQHF. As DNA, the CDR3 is TGTGCCTGGAGTGTAGGGGGCGACAGCAATCAGCCCCAGCATTTT.

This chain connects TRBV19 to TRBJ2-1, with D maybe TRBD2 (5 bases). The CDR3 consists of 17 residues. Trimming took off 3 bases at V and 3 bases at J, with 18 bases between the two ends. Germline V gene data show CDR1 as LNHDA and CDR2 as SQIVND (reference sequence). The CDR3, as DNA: TGTGCCAGTAGTATTAGGCGGGTCCGGATGGGCTACAATGAGCAGTTCTTC. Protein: CASSIRRVRMGYNEQFF.

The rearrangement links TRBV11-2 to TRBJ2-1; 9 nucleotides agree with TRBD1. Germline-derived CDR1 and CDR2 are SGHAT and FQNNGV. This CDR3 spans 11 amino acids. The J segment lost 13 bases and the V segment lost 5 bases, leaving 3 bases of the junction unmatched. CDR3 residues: CASSTTGGQFF. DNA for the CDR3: TGTGCCAGCAGCACGACAGGGGGACAGTTCTTC. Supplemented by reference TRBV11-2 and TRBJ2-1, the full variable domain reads EAGVAQSPRYKIIEKRQSVAFWCNPISGHATLYWYQQILGQGPKLLIQFQNNGVVDDSQLPKDRFSAERLKGVDSTLKIQPAKLEDSAVYLCASSTTGGQFFGPGTRLTVL.

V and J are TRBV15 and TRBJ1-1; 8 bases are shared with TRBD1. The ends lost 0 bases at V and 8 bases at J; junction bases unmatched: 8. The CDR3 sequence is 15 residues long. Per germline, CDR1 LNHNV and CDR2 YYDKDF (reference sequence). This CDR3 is CATSRDGGTGVEAFF. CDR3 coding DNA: TGTGCCACCAGCAGAGATGGTGGGACAGGAGTCGAAGCTTTCTTT.

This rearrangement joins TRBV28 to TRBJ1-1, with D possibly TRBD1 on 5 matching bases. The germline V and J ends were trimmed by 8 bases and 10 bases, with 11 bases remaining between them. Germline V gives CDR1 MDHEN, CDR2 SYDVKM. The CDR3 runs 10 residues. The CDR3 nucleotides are TGTGCCAGCTCGAGCGGGGGAGCTTTCTTT. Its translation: CASSSGGAFF.

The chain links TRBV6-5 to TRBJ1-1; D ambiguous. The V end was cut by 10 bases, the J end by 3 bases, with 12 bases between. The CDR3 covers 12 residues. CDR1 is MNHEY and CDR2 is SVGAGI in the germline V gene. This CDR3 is CATTLYYTEAFF. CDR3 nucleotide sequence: TGTGCCACCACTCTTTACTACACTGAAGCTTTCTTT.

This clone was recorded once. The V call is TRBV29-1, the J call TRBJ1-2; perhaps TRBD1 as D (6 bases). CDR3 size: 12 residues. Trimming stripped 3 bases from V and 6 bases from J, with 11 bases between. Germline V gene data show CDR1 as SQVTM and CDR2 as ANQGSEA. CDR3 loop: CSVDPGAHGYTF. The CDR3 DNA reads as TGCAGCGTTGATCCAGGGGCCCATGGCTACACCTTC. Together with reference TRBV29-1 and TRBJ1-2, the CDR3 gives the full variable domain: SAVISQKPSRDICQRGTSLTIQCQVDSQVTMMFWYRQQPGQSLTLIATANQGSEATYESGFVIDKFPISRPNLTFSTLTVSNMSPEDSSIYLCSVDPGAHGYTFGSGTRLTVV.

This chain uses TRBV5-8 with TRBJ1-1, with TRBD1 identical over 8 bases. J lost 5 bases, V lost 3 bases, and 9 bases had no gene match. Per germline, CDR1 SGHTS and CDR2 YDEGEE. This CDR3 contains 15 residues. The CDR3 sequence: CASSSGQGMGTEAFF. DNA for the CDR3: TGTGCCAGCAGCTCTGGACAGGGTATGGGGACTGAAGCTTTCTTT.

Written as DNA, the CDR3 is TGTGCCAGCAGTGAAATGACAGGGGTTTACGAGCAGTACTTC. Translating gives CASSEMTGVYEQYF. The V call is TRBV28, the J call TRBJ2-7, with 8 positions matching TRBD1. Trimming took 5 bases from V and 4 from J; bases not matched to a gene: 7. This CDR3 has 14 residues. In germline, CDR1 is MDHEN, CDR2 SYDVKM.

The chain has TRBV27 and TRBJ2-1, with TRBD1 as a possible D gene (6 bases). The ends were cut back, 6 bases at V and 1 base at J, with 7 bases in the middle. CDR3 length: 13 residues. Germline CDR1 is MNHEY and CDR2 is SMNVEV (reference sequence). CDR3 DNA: TGTGCCAGCAGGCAGGGGTCCTACAATGAGCAGTTCTTC. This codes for CASRQGSYNEQFF.

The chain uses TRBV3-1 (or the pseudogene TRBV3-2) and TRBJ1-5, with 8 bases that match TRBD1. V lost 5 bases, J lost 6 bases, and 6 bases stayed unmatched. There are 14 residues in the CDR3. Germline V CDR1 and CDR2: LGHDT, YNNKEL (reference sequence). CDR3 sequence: CASSTTGGTQPQHF. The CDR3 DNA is TGTGCCAGCAGCACCACAGGGGGTACTCAGCCCCAGCATTTT.

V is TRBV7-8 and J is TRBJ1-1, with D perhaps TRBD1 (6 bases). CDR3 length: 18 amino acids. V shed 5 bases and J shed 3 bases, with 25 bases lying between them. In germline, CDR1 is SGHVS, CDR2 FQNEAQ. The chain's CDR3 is CASSQKGEAGGPHTEAFF. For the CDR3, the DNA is TGTGCCAGCAGCCAGAAGGGTGAGGCCGGGGGGCCCCACACTGAAGCTTTCTTT.

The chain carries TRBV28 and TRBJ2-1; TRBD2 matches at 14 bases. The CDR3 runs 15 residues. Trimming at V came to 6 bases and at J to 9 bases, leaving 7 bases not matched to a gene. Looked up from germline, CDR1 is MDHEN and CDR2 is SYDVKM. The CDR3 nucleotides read TGTGCCAGCAGCCCGGGACTAGCGGGAGTGGTTGAGCAGTTCTTC. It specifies CASSPGLAGVVEQFF. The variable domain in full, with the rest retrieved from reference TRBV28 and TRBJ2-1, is DVKVTQSSRYLVKRTGEKVFLECVQDMDHENMFWYRQDPGLGLRLIYFSYDVKMKEKGDIPEGYSVSREKKERFSLILESASTNQTSMYLCASSPGLAGVVEQFFGPGTRLTVL.

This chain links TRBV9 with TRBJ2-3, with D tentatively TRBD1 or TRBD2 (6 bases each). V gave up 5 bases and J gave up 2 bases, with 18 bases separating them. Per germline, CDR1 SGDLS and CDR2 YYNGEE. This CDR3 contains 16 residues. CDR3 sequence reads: CASSTTRWGATDTQYF. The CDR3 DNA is TGTGCCAGCAGTACAACACGTTGGGGGGCCACAGATACGCAGTATTTT. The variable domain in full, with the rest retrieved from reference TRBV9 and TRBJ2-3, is DSGVTQTPKHLITATGQRVTLRCSPRSGDLSVYWYQQSLDQGLQFLIQYYNGEERAKGNILERFSAQQFPDLHSELNLSSLELGDSALYFCASSTTRWGATDTQYFGPGTRLTVL.

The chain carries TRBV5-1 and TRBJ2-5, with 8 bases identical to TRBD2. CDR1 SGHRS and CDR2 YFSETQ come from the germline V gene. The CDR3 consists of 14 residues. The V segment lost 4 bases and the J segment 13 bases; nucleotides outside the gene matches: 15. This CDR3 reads CASSLSGDDTFRYF. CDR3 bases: TGCGCCAGCAGCCTTAGCGGGGACGATACCTTTAGGTACTTC.

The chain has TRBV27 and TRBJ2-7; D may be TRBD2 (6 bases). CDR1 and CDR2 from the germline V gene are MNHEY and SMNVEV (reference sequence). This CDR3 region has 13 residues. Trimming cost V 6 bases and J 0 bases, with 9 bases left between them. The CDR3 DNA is TGTGCCAGCAGGCGGGACGCCTCCTACGAGCAGTACTTC. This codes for CASRRDASYEQYF.

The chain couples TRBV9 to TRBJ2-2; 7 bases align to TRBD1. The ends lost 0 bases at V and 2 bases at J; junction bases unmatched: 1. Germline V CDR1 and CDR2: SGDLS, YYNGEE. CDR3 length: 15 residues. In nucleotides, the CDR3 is TGTGCCAGCAGCGTAGGGGACAGCAACACCGGGGAGCTGTTTTTT. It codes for CASSVGDSNTGELFF.

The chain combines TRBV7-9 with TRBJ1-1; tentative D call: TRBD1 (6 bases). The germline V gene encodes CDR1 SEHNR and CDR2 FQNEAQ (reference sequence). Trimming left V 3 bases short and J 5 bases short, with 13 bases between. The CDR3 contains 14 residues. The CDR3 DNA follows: TGTGCCAGCAGCTTGGCAGGGGCCGTGACTGAAGCTTTCTTT. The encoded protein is CASSLAGAVTEAFF.

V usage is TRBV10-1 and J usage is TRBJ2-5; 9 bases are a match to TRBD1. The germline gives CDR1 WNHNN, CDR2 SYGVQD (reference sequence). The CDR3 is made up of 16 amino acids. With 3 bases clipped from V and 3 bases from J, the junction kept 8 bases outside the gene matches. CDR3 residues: CASSEEQGARKETQYF. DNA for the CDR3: TGCGCCAGCAGTGAAGAACAGGGGGCTCGGAAAGAGACCCAGTACTTC.

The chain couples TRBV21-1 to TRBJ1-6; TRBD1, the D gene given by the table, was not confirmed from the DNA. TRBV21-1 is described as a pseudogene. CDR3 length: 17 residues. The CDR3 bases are TGTGCCAGCAGCAAAGGTCCAGGGCATTGGCGGCATTCACCCCTCCACTTT. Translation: CASSKGPGHWRHSPLHF.

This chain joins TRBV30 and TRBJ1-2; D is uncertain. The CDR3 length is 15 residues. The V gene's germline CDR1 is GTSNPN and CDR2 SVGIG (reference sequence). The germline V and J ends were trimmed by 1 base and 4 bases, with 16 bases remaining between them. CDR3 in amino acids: CAWSDSWGRGYGYTF. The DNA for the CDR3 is TGTGCCTGGAGTGACTCGTGGGGTAGAGGCTATGGCTACACCTTC.

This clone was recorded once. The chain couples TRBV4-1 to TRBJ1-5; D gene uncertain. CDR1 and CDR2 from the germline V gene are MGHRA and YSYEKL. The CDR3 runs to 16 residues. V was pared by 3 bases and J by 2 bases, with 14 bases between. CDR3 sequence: CASSHTKVRGNQPQHF. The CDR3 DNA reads TGCGCCAGCAGCCATACGAAAGTACGGGGCAATCAGCCCCAGCATTTT.

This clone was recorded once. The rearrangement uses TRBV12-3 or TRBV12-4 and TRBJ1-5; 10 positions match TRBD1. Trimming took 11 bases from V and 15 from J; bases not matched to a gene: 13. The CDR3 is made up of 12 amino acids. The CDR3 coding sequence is TGTGCCCGACGGACAGGGGGTACAGGAGGGCATTTT. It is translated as CARRTGGTGGHF.

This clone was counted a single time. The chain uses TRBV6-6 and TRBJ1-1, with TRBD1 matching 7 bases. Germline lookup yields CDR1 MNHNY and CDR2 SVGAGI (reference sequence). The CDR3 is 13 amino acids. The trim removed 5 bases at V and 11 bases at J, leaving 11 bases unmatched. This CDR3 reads CASSPTPGQIAFF. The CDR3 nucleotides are TGTGCCAGCAGTCCAACCCCGGGACAGATCGCTTTCTTT.

The CDR3 loop reads CSARRGWVAFF. CDR3 nucleotide sequence: TGCAGTGCTAGGCGGGGTTGGGTCGCTTTCTTT. This sequence joins TRBV20-1 and TRBJ1-1; D is uncertain. Trimming pared 3 bases from V and 11 bases from J, leaving 13 bases between. Germline V gene sequence: CDR1 DFQATT, CDR2 SNEGSKA (reference sequence). The CDR3 extends over 11 amino acids.

CDR3 nucleotide sequence: TGTGCCAGCAGTTTGTTGATGGCCGGGGAGCTGTTTTTT. It yields the protein CASSLLMAGELFF. The gene calls are TRBV12-3 or TRBV12-4 and TRBJ2-2; no clear D. V gave up 3 bases and J gave up 6 bases, with 8 bases separating them. The CDR3 has 13 residues.

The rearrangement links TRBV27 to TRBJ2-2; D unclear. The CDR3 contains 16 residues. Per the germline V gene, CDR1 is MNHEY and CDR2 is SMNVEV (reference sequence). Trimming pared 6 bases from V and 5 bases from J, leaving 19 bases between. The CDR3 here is CASSSDLQKLTGELFF. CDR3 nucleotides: TGTGCCAGCAGCTCTGACCTACAAAAACTAACCGGGGAGCTGTTTTTT.